Included here is one T cell receptor beta chain sequence, with context. This receptor's antigen is unknown. No base-level quality is on record; no much larger clone is a single base apart. Each collaborating institution followed its own protocols to collect whole blood in K2EDTA tubes. For TCRbeta analysis, collaborators shipped samples in one of three forms: frozen whole blood, isolated PBMCs, or DNA extracted from either of those sample types. These data belong to a study of blood T cell repertoires in COVID-19 (dated by TCRdb to the early 2020s). Turning to the overall study: The collaborator samples originated in the United States, Italy and Spain and spanned the acute and convalescent phases of COVID-19. Samples came from the ongoing ImmuneRACE study (first 160 participants) plus 1,254 subjects from 6 global collaborators. The prospective study material was composed of cDNA or gDNA derived from T cells, B-cell-depleted T cells, or PBMCs. Deeply sampled blood TCRbeta repertoires from subjects exposed to, actively infected with, or recovered from COVID-19 were included in the dataset. Where HLA class I and class II types were available, the types were taken from metadata supplied by the sample provider, not from assay-based typing. A freely available public database, intended as a resource for researchers studying the immune response to SARS-CoV-2, is where the repertoires were released. The sample metadata nearly always contained a de-identified subject ID, COVID-19 status, age in years and sex. Study-wide findings and limitations: The amount of clinical and demographic metadata varied by source and participant and was provided uncurated.

TCRbeta CDR3 regions were amplified from genomic DNA by means of the immunoSEQ Assay, a bias-controlled multiplex PCR. Per the authors' processing: The number of nucleated cells in each sample was estimated from the amplification of reference gene primers within the assay. To quantify the absolute abundance of each unique TCRbeta CDR3 rearrangement, sequence reads were collapsed and filtered. For each sample, productive Simpson clonality was calculated by taking the square root of Simpson's diversity index across productive rearrangements. In TCRdb, the immuneACCESS table is reduced to in-frame sequences with V and J assigned. These tables do not hold every clone; where another copy was compared, an unresolved V gene accounts for under half, and the others remain unexplained. The V and J calls and clone size are taken from that table; D and trimming were inferred from the DNA. This sample is represented by 200,000 to 300,000 clones; 75% to 85% of them were singletons. Around 5.9% of the sample goes to the ten largest clones.

CDR1 and CDR2, per the germline V gene, are SGHDT and YYEEEE. The CDR3 has 15 amino acids, counting the end cysteine and phenylalanine. Only the CDR3 part of the read is kept: 45 bases, read in frame from the first base. Here V drops 4 bases and J drops 0 bases, and the junction holds 7 bases not matched to any gene. The V and J genes are TRBV5-6 and TRBJ2-7; 7 middle bases align to TRBD1. Sequences were obtained from peripheral blood. The TCR sequence derives from a human donor in a cohort sampled during active COVID-19. CDR3 protein: CASSPVGQDSYEQYF. The DNA sequence follows: TGTGCCAGCAGCCCGGTAGGACAGGACTCCTACGAGCAGTACTTC.